These 6 T cell receptor beta chains share one sample of origin, sequenced in a study of T-cell reconstitution after alpha-beta-depleted transplantation in children. During its preparation, the TCRbeta library received unique molecular identifiers. TCRdb re-called the PCR reads with MiXCR, one entry per CDR3 protein. This sample carries about 580,000 distinct CDR3 sequences, 23% of them seen once, and the ten largest clones take roughly 13%. Sequenced here: PBMCs, mostly from graft donor cells, sampled 360 days after TCRalphabeta/CD19-depleted stem cell transplant. The source of these receptors is a boy in the first two years of life who had a stem cell transplant for acute myeloid leukemia, so the T cells may come from the graft donor.

This chain joins TRBV20-1 and TRBJ2-7; D gene unclear. Germline-derived CDR1 and CDR2 are DFQATT and SNEGSKA (reference sequence). Deletions cut 6 bases from V and 0 bases from J, with 9 bases between. This CDR3 is 12 amino acids long. CDR3 sequence reads: CSAGSFSYEQYF. In nucleotides, the CDR3 is TGCAGTGCCGGGTCCTTCTCCTACGAGCAGTACTTC.

This sequence joins TRBV15 and TRBJ1-2; TRBD1 agrees at 9 bases. The germline V gene encodes CDR1 LNHNV and CDR2 YYDKDF (reference sequence). CDR3 length: 16 residues. After removal of 1 base from V and 5 bases from J, the junction contained 8 bases not matched to a gene. For the CDR3, the DNA is TGTGCCACCAGCAGAGGGGACAGGGACAGAGGATATGGCTACACCTTC. The encoded protein is CATSRGDRDRGYGYTF. The full variable domain, with the rest looked up from reference TRBV15 and TRBJ1-2, is DAMVIQNPRYQVTQFGKPVTLSCSQTLNHNVMYWYQQKSSQAPKLLFHYYDKDFNNEADTPDNFQSRRPNTSFCFLDIRSPGLGDTAMYLCATSRGDRDRGYGYTFGSGTRLTVV.

The chain has TRBV6-5 and TRBJ1-2, with 8 bases identical to TRBD1. The length of the CDR3 is 16 residues. V lost 1 base and J lost 1; bases outside the gene matches: 5. In germline, CDR1 is MNHEY, CDR2 SVGAGI. The CDR3 bases are TGTGCCAGCAGTTACTATCAGGGGGCGATTAACTATGGCTACACCTTC. This sequence encodes CASSYYQGAINYGYTF.

V is TRBV5-6 and J is TRBJ2-3; TRBD1 aligns across 11 bases. The CDR3 covers 14 residues. The J segment lost 4 bases and the V segment lost 5 bases, leaving 3 bases of the junction unmatched. CDR1 and CDR2 (germline): SGHDT, YYEEEE. CDR3 region: CASRGTGGSDTQYF. DNA of the CDR3: TGTGCCAGCAGGGGGACAGGGGGTTCAGATACGCAGTATTTT. Looking up the rest from reference TRBV5-6 and TRBJ2-3 gives the full variable domain: DAGVTQSPTHLIKTRGQQVTLRCSPKSGHDTVSWYQQALGQGPQFIFQYYEEEERQRGNFPDRFSGHQFPNYSSELNVNALLLGDSALYLCASRGTGGSDTQYFGPGTRLTVL.

This clonotype occurred a few times. The chain combines TRBV10-3 with TRBJ1-6; no firm D call. Trimming cost V 2 bases and J 6 bases, with 5 bases left between them. Per the germline V gene, CDR1 is ENHRY and CDR2 is SYGVKD. CDR3 length: 13 amino acids. CDR3 in amino acids: CAISELGNSPLHF. Written as DNA, the CDR3 is TGTGCCATCAGTGAGCTGGGTAATTCACCCCTCCACTTT.

This clonotype came up many times. This chain connects TRBV20-1 to TRBJ2-3, with D perhaps TRBD2 (5 bases). Germline loops: CDR1 DFQATT, CDR2 SNEGSKA (reference sequence). This CDR3 has 16 amino acids. The V and J ends lost 3 bases and 5 bases respectively, with 21 bases between them. The chain's CDR3 is CSARGDLNPAGDTQYF. The CDR3 region has the DNA TGCAGTGCTAGGGGCGACCTAAACCCGGCGGGAGATACGCAGTATTTT.